This T cell receptor beta chain was identified during a study of STAT5B mutations in CD4+ large granular lymphocyte leukemia. Study observations and caveats: Patient CD4-sorted repertoires stayed more clonal than healthy ones after leukemic-clone removal. Top patient clones used TRBV06 genes more often: 8/27 versus 2/35 in controls.

CDR3 size: 14 residues. A remark on this clone: Its antigen is still unknown.

Per the authors' pipeline: Lowest detectable productive clonotype frequency was 2.59 x 10-5. TCRdb keeps only in-frame clones here, not all; method: immunoSEQ multiplex PCR. Clonal size and the V and J genes are those of that table, whereas D and trimming came from the DNA. Of approximately 35,000 clones detected, 76% appear once; the ten largest clones hold roughly 7%. This chain joins TRBV21-1 and TRBJ1-2. TRBV21-1 is a pseudogene. The TCR originated in a human donor in good health. Sequenced input: CD4+ T cells from blood buffy coats. In DNA, the CDR3 is TGTGCCAGCAGCAAAGGTACATGGACCCTAAGCTACACCTTC. This codes for CASSKGTWTLSYTF.